Listed here are 3 T cell receptor beta chains from one sample, sequenced in a study of blood T cells in healthy people across ages. The second PCR ran about 6 to 12 cycles with a sample-barcoded 5' primer and J-beta primers. TCRdb called the 5' RACE reads again in MiXCR, with one record for every CDR3 protein. The table lists roughly 700,000 distinct CDR3 sequences, about 25% of them singletons, with 8% to 10% in the top ten. Another study also made use of these data, one on T cells of mothers and their children.

Source material: blood. Receptors originate from a boy under 18 in good health.

The chain is built from TRBV5-1 and TRBJ1-2; 9 bases are a match to TRBD1. Germline CDR1 and CDR2: SGHRS and YFSETQ. With 0 bases clipped from V and 1 base from J, the junction kept 1 base outside the gene matches. The CDR3 sequence is 15 residues long. The CDR3 nucleotides are TGCGCCAGCAGCTTGGGGGACAGGGATAACTATGGCTACACCTTC. Amino acids: CASSLGDRDNYGYTF.

This clonotype appeared once. The J gene is TRBJ2-7, the V gene TRBV6-2 or TRBV6-3; D perhaps matches TRBD2 (5 bases). The CDR3 extends over 13 amino acids. V lost 7 bases and J 1 base, leaving 11 bases between the germline ends. Germline V gene sequence: CDR1 MNHEY, CDR2 SVGEGT. CDR3 sequence (DNA): TGTGCCAGCAAGCGGCCAGAGTCCTACGAGCAGTACTTC. As protein: CASKRPESYEQYF.

In its sample, this clonotype was seen a few times. V gene TRBV28 combines with J gene TRBJ2-5, with TRBD1 as a possible D gene (5 bases). The end of the DNA fits TRBJ2-7 better, so the J call may be wrong. This CDR3 spans 16 amino acids. Germline V gene data show CDR1 as MDHEN and CDR2 as SYDVKM. CDR3 sequence (DNA): TGTGCCAGCAGTCCGACCGCCAAGGGGCTCTCCTACGAGCAGTACTTC. It codes for CASSPTAKGLSYEQYF.